This T cell receptor (beta chain) emerged from a study of blood T cell repertoires in COVID-19 (dated by TCRdb to 2020 to 2021). Context from the whole study: Collaborator samples came from the United States, Italy and Spain and covered acute and convalescent phases of COVID-19. The prospective study material was composed of cDNA or gDNA derived from T cells, B-cell-depleted T cells, or PBMCs. Subjects who had been exposed to COVID-19, were actively infected with it, or had recovered from it provided the deeply sampled blood TCRbeta repertoires that made up the dataset. The repertoires were released in a freely available public database meant as a resource for research on the immune response to SARS-CoV-2. Samples came from the ongoing ImmuneRACE study (first 160 participants) plus 1,254 subjects from 6 global collaborators. The sample metadata nearly always contained a de-identified subject ID, COVID-19 status, age in years and sex. Where available, HLA class I and class II types were obtained from metadata supplied by the sample provider rather than from assay-based typing.

Germline trimming: 8 bases from V, 2 bases from J; junction bases outside gene matches: 8. For CDR1 and CDR2, the germline V gene lists MDHEN and SYDVKM. The CDR3 starts with the cysteine, ends with the phenylalanine, and has 14 residues. CDR3 DNA is the only sequence kept; it has 42 bases, read in frame from the first base. A second Seattle source provided samples from volunteer blood donors who had recovered from COVID-19. The collaborating institutions used their own protocols to collect whole blood in K2EDTA tubes. Collaborator samples were shipped for TCRbeta analysis as frozen whole blood, isolated PBMCs, or DNA extracted from either sample type. TCRbeta CDR3 regions were amplified from genomic DNA using the immunoSEQ Assay, a bias-controlled multiplex PCR. In the source study's methods: Within the assay, amplification of reference gene primers was used to estimate how many nucleated cells each sample contained. To quantify the absolute abundance of each unique TCRbeta CDR3 rearrangement, sequence reads were collapsed and filtered. Productive Simpson clonality was computed per sample as the square root of Simpson's diversity index over productive rearrangements. TCRdb limited this immuneACCESS table to in-frame rearrangements with V and J called. A share of clones is missing; checked studies link under half to unresolved V genes, and the rest is unexplained. The D gene and trimming were derived from the DNA, and the V and J assignments and clone size from that table. The sample includes 250,000 or so clones, with about four fifths observed a single time. Over 1.5% of the sample comes from the top ten.

As to this clone: Its antigen is unknown. No base-level quality is on record; no much larger clone is a single base apart.

What the research found in general, with its limitations: The quantity of clinical and demographic metadata differed by source and by participant and was supplied without curation.

The clonotype originates from a woman between 40 and 50 years old who had recovered from COVID-19. The chain was built from TRBV28 and TRBJ2-5; TRBD1 matches 7 bases in the middle. The sample taken for sequencing was peripheral blood. The nucleotides read TGTGCCAGCTCAGTTTCGGACAGGCAAGAGACCCAGTACTTC. It codes for CASSVSDRQETQYF.